Following are 27 T cell receptor beta chains from one sample sequenced in a study of T cell clonotyping in hematopoietic cell transplantation. The time point denotes: recipient sample about 28 days before transplant, after cytoreduction. Method: immunoSEQ multiplex PCR; TCRdb's copy keeps in-frame clones and lacks some. Among some 40,000 clones listed, roughly 85% were seen once. Material: peripheral blood mononuclear cells, obtained before stem cell transplant. These receptors all come from a man aged 55 to 70 with acute myeloid leukemia. Some clones in this sample may be carry-over from other donors' samples.

The J gene is TRBJ2-7, the V gene TRBV7-6; D is undetermined. CDR1 is SGHVS and CDR2 is FNYEAQ in the germline V gene. This CDR3 has 12 amino acids. V lost 2 bases and J lost 6, with 8 bases in between. The CDR3 region has the DNA TGTGCCAGCAGCTTACCTCAACGCGAGCAGTACTTC. Encoded protein: CASSLPQREQYF.

V is TRBV7-2 and J is TRBJ2-7, with 7 bases identical to TRBD1. Germline-derived CDR1 and CDR2 are SGHTA and FQGNSA. The CDR3 loop spans 15 amino acids. After removal of 2 bases from V and 3 bases from J, the junction contained 7 bases not matched to a gene. CDR3 in DNA: TGTGCCAGCAGCTTACTTTGGGACAGCCACTACGAGCAGTACTTC. Translated, it gives CASSLLWDSHYEQYF.

J is TRBJ2-7 and V is TRBV7-2, with D perhaps TRBD2 (6 bases). V was trimmed by 2 bases and J by 2 bases, leaving 10 bases between them. Germline V gives CDR1 SGHTA, CDR2 FQGNSA. The CDR3 length is 14 residues. Written as DNA, the CDR3 is TGTGCCAGCAGCTTAAAACTAGCTCCCTACGAGCAGTACTTC. Its protein product is CASSLKLAPYEQYF.

CDR3: CASKVVNTEAFF. In DNA form, the CDR3 reads TGTGCCAGCAAGGTTGTGAACACTGAAGCTTTCTTT. The rearrangement joins TRBV2 to TRBJ1-1; D remains unclear. Germline CDR1 is SNHLY and CDR2 is FYNNEI. This CDR3 has 12 residues. V was trimmed by 7 bases and J by 0 bases, leaving 6 bases between them.

The genes are TRBV6-5 and TRBJ1-5; D unclear. The V gene's germline CDR1 is MNHEY and CDR2 SVGAGI. V was clipped by 2 bases and J by 2 bases, with 4 bases between them. This CDR3 is 13 amino acids long. CDR3 loop: CASSYAGNQPQHF. CDR3 coding DNA: TGTGCCAGCAGTTACGCGGGCAATCAGCCCCAGCATTTT.

The chain carries TRBV4-1 and TRBJ2-7, with TRBD1 identical over 7 bases. Germline CDR1 and CDR2: MGHRA and YSYEKL. The CDR3 sequence is 14 residues long. V lost 5 bases to trimming and J lost 3 bases; unmatched junction nucleotides: 7. CDR3 DNA sequence: TGCGCCAGCAGCAGAGACCGGGACAGCTACGAGCAGTACTTC. This codes for CASSRDRDSYEQYF.

The genes are TRBV7-3 and TRBJ2-7, with D tentatively TRBD1 (5 bases). Germline lookup yields CDR1 SGHTA and CDR2 FQGTGA. The CDR3 sequence is 14 residues long. Trimming left V 5 bases short and J 2 bases short, with 13 bases between. In DNA form, the CDR3 reads TGTGCCAGCAGCAAAAGTCAGGGCGCCTACGAGCAGTACTTC. Amino acid sequence: CASSKSQGAYEQYF.

J is TRBJ1-5 and V is TRBV7-8; D call uncertain. The CDR3 loop spans 14 amino acids. The V end was cut by 2 bases, the J end by 0 bases, with 5 bases between. The germline V gene encodes CDR1 SGHVS and CDR2 FQNEAQ. The CDR3, as DNA: TGTGCCAGCAGCTTATGGGGTAGCAATCAGCCCCAGCATTTT. Protein: CASSLWGSNQPQHF.

This clone has just one count. This rearrangement joins TRBV5-1 to TRBJ2-1, with a possible D match to TRBD2 (7 bases). The V gene's germline CDR1 is SGHRS and CDR2 YFSETQ. V shed 2 bases and J shed 8 bases, with 20 bases lying between them. The CDR3 is 16 residues long. The CDR3 loop reads CASSFQGRGTQDEQFF. CDR3 sequence (DNA): TGCGCCAGCAGCTTCCAGGGGAGGGGGACACAGGATGAGCAGTTCTTC.

The J gene is TRBJ1-2, the V gene TRBV10-2; D not certain. The V gene lost 2 bases and the J gene lost 7 bases, with 17 bases spanning the gap. The V gene's germline CDR1 is WSHSY and CDR2 SAAADI. CDR3 length: 15 amino acids. CDR3 in DNA: TGCGCCAGCAGTGAGCCACTGGGCGAAGTGACTGGCTACACCTTC. The encoded protein is CASSEPLGEVTGYTF.

The V and J genes are TRBV7-2 and TRBJ2-6; D possibly corresponds to TRBD1 (5 bases). The germline V gene has CDR1 SGHTA and CDR2 FQGNSA. With 1 base removed from V and 1 base from J, the gap between germline ends came to 11 bases. This CDR3 comprises 17 residues. The DNA of the CDR3 is TGTGCCAGCAGCTTAGGAGGTGACAGTTCTGGGGCCAACGTCCTGACTTTC. Translating it yields CASSLGGDSSGANVLTF. Together with reference TRBV7-2 and TRBJ2-6, the CDR3 gives the full variable domain: GAGVSQSPSNKVTEKGKDVELRCDPISGHTALYWYRQSLGQGLEFLIYFQGNSAPDKSGLPSDRFSAERTGGSVSTLTIQRTQQEDSAVYLCASSLGGDSSGANVLTFGAGSRLTVL.

This sequence joins TRBV5-1 and TRBJ2-7; D remains unclear. Trimming took off 0 bases at V and 2 bases at J, with 12 bases between the two ends. CDR1 is SGHRS and CDR2 is YFSETQ in the germline V gene. The CDR3 has 15 amino acids. This CDR3 reads CASSLVSDTPYEQYF. The CDR3 DNA follows: TGCGCCAGCAGCTTGGTATCCGACACCCCCTACGAGCAGTACTTC.

V is TRBV28 and J is TRBJ1-5; a possible D gene is TRBD1 (5 bases). The ends were cut back, 2 bases at V and 4 bases at J, with 9 bases in the middle. CDR3 length equals 14 residues. Germline values: CDR1 MDHEN, CDR2 SYDVKM. The CDR3 spells CASSLTGPNQPQHF. DNA of the CDR3: TGTGCCAGCAGTTTAACAGGACCTAATCAGCCCCAGCATTTT.

The V and J genes are TRBV7-8 and TRBJ1-2; no clear D gene. The V end lost 0 bases, the J end lost 4 bases, and 15 bases lay between the germline ends. This CDR3 spans 16 amino acids. The germline V gene has CDR1 SGHVS and CDR2 FQNEAQ. The CDR3, as DNA: TGTGCCAGCAGCTTAGCGGCTGGCAACTTACCCTATGGCTACACCTTC. Amino acids: CASSLAAGNLPYGYTF.

The rearrangement links TRBV6-5 to TRBJ2-3, with TRBD1 identical over 9 bases. CDR1 and CDR2 from the germline V gene are MNHEY and SVGAGI. This CDR3 is 15 amino acids long. With V trimmed by 8 bases and J by 4 bases, 10 bases remained unmatched. CDR3 nucleotides: TGTGCCAGCTCACGGCGGGGACAGGGACCAGATACGCAGTATTTT. Protein product: CASSRRGQGPDTQYF.

The V and J genes are TRBV30 and TRBJ2-1; the D gene is possibly TRBD2 (5 bases). V was cut by 4 bases and J by 7 bases, with 11 bases left in between. Germline V CDR1 and CDR2: GTSNPN, SVGIG (reference sequence). CDR3 length: 12 amino acids. The CDR3 sequence is CAWNLAGNEQFF. The CDR3 DNA is TGTGCCTGGAACCTAGCTGGTAATGAGCAGTTCTTC. The full variable domain, its missing parts supplied by reference TRBV30 and TRBJ2-1, is SQTIHQWPATLVQPVGSPLSLECTVEGTSNPNLYWYRQAAGRGLQLLFYSVGIGQISSEVPQNLSASRPQDRQFILSSKKLLLSDSGFYLCAWNLAGNEQFFGPGTRLTVL.

The genes are TRBV28 and TRBJ1-2; D not resolved. The V and J ends lost 2 bases and 8 bases respectively, with 18 bases between them. Germline CDR1 reads MDHEN; CDR2 reads SYDVKM. The CDR3 sequence is 15 residues long. The CDR3 coding sequence is TGTGCCAGCAGTTTAGATGTCGGGCAGGTCAAAGGCTACACCTTC. This gives the protein CASSLDVGQVKGYTF.

This rearrangement joins TRBV6-6 to TRBJ2-7; D gene ambiguous. The CDR3 extends over 11 amino acids. Looked up from germline, CDR1 is MNHNY and CDR2 is SVGAGI (reference sequence). V gave up 2 bases and J gave up 3 bases, with 2 bases separating them. CDR3 amino acids: CASSYVYEQYF. As DNA, the CDR3 is TGTGCCAGCAGTTACGTCTACGAGCAGTACTTC.

The chain joins TRBV18 to TRBJ2-7, with TRBD2 identical over 10 bases. Germline V gene sequence: CDR1 KGHSH, CDR2 LQKENI. V trimming: 3 bases; J trimming: 0 bases; junction bases outside the gene matches: 5. The CDR3 totals 16 residues. CDR3 in amino acids: CASSPFTSGASYEQYF. CDR3 nucleotides: TGTGCCAGCTCACCTTTCACTAGCGGGGCCTCCTACGAGCAGTACTTC.

This clone was counted between two and nine times. The rearrangement joins TRBV18 to TRBJ2-7; no reliable D call. This CDR3 comprises 13 residues. V dropped 3 bases and J dropped 5 bases, with 11 bases sitting between them. The V gene's germline CDR1 is KGHSH and CDR2 LQKENI. Here the CDR3 reads CASSPQDGDEQYF. CDR3 DNA sequence: TGTGCCAGCTCACCCCAGGACGGCGACGAGCAGTACTTC.

V gene TRBV5-6 combines with J gene TRBJ2-3, with 10 nucleotides matching TRBD1. From germline, CDR1 is SGHDT and CDR2 YYEEEE. Trimming cost V 2 bases and J 6 bases; bases outside gene matches: 3. The CDR3 extends over 14 amino acids. CDR3 sequence reads: CASSFGQGGDTQYF. The CDR3 DNA sequence: TGTGCCAGCAGCTTCGGACAGGGGGGGGATACGCAGTATTTT. Full variable domain (rest looked up from reference TRBV5-6 and TRBJ2-3): DAGVTQSPTHLIKTRGQQVTLRCSPKSGHDTVSWYQQALGQGPQFIFQYYEEEERQRGNFPDRFSGHQFPNYSSELNVNALLLGDSALYLCASSFGQGGDTQYFGPGTRLTVL.

In its sample, this clone was seen a few times. This rearrangement joins TRBV9 to TRBJ1-4, with a weak D call TRBD1 (6 bases). The V end was cut by 4 bases, the J end by 7 bases, with 14 bases between. The CDR3 contains 14 residues. Germline V gene lookup returns CDR1 SGDLS and CDR2 YYNGEE. The CDR3 coding sequence is TGTGCCAGCAGCCCACAGGGACGAGGTGAAAAACTGTTTTTT. This codes for CASSPQGRGEKLFF.

This clone was detected only once. Relative to the germline gene, one junction end is altered; a read error may explain this. This chain links TRBV7-9 with TRBJ1-2, with a weak D call TRBD1 (6 bases). The length of the CDR3 is 13 residues. Germline CDR1 SEHNR, CDR2 FQNEAQ (reference sequence). The CDR3 sequence is CASTYPGTRGGVF. The CDR3 coding sequence is TGTGCCAGCACCTACCCGGGGACACGGGGAGGGGTCTTC.

This clone showed up just a few times. The gene calls are TRBV28 and TRBJ1-4; no definite D call. The CDR3 sequence is 11 residues long. CDR1 is MDHEN and CDR2 is SYDVKM in the germline V gene. V was cut by 9 bases and J by 4 bases, with 6 bases left in between. The CDR3, as DNA: TGTGCCAGTCAGGTTAATGAAAAACTGTTTTTT. Its protein is CASQVNEKLFF. Using reference TRBV28 and TRBJ1-4 for the parts outside the CDR3, the full variable domain is DVKVTQSSRYLVKRTGEKVFLECVQDMDHENMFWYRQDPGLGLRLIYFSYDVKMKEKGDIPEGYSVSREKKERFSLILESASTNQTSMYLCASQVNEKLFFGSGTQLSVL.

This clone was recorded a few times. The chain recombines TRBV4-1 with TRBJ2-7; no reliable D call. V was clipped by 4 bases and J by 2 bases, with 12 bases between them. Germline assignment: CDR1 MGHRA and CDR2 YSYEKL. The CDR3 loop spans 14 amino acids. This CDR3 reads CASSLSPGPYEQYF. CDR3 DNA sequence: TGCGCCAGCAGCCTCTCACCGGGCCCCTACGAGCAGTACTTC.

The rearrangement uses TRBV9 and TRBJ2-2; maybe TRBD1 (6 bases). CDR3 length: 15 amino acids. The germline V and J ends were trimmed by 1 base and 6 bases, with 13 bases remaining between them. Germline-derived CDR1 and CDR2 are SGDLS and YYNGEE. CDR3 amino acids: CASSVQGGEAGELFF. The CDR3, as DNA: TGTGCCAGCAGCGTACAAGGGGGAGAGGCCGGGGAGCTGTTTTTT.

J is TRBJ2-3 and V is TRBV30; D is uncertain. The CDR3 is made up of 12 amino acids. Trimming shortened V by 6 bases and J by 0 bases, and 7 bases separated the two germline ends. The germline CDR1 and CDR2 sequences are GTSNPN and SVGIG (reference sequence). The CDR3 reads CACTDSTDTQYF. The CDR3 DNA reads as TGTGCCTGCACGGACAGCACAGATACGCAGTATTTT.